These 22 T cell receptor beta chains originate from one sample sequenced in a study of T cell repertoires in cytomegalovirus infection. TCRdb itself ran the reads through MiXCR, one entry per CDR3 protein. This sample has approximately 110,000 distinct CDR3 sequences, with around 30% found just once. The antigens these receptors bind are not known. The sequencing here drew on CD8+ T cells from cultured PBMCs, taken from culture after CMV antigen stimulation. All receptors come from a human donor in good health (CMV status not recorded). Some clones in this sample may be carry-over from other donors' samples.

CDR3 nucleotides: TGTGCCAGCAGCAAAGCCGGGACAGGGGGGGAAGCTTTCTTT. Translated, it gives CASSKAGTGGEAFF. The chain has TRBV7-6 and TRBJ1-1, with TRBD1 matching 11 bases. V lost 5 bases, J lost 8 bases, and 7 bases stayed unmatched. The CDR3 sequence is 14 residues long. CDR1 is SGHVS and CDR2 is FNYEAQ in the germline V gene.

The chain couples TRBV19 to TRBJ2-5, with 10 bases identical to TRBD2. There are 15 residues in the CDR3. V shed 7 bases, J shed 1 base, and the junction held 6 bases outside the gene matches. Germline V gene lookup returns CDR1 LNHDA and CDR2 SQIVND (reference sequence). This CDR3 is CASTQAGGTQETQYF. CDR3 nucleotide sequence: TGTGCCAGTACCCAAGCGGGAGGGACCCAAGAGACCCAGTACTTC.

There are many counts of this clonotype. V usage is TRBV12-3 or TRBV12-4 and J usage is TRBJ1-2; D gene unclear. The germline V and J ends were trimmed by 5 bases and 8 bases, with 18 bases remaining between them. The CDR3 extends over 14 amino acids. The CDR3 DNA sequence: TGTGCCAGCAGTCACACGACCGGCGCAGAAGGCTACACCTTC. Protein sequence: CASSHTTGAEGYTF.

In this sample, this clonotype turned up a few times. This chain uses TRBV9 with TRBJ1-5, with D maybe TRBD1 (5 bases). The CDR3 is 14 residues long. From germline, CDR1 is SGDLS and CDR2 YYNGEE. The V and J ends lost 3 bases and 4 bases respectively, with 11 bases between them. The CDR3 protein is CASSGAGPNQPQHF. The CDR3, as DNA: TGTGCCAGCAGCGGAGCAGGGCCAAATCAGCCCCAGCATTTT.

The chain combines TRBV12-3 or TRBV12-4 with TRBJ2-7, with TRBD1 identical over 7 bases. Trimming at V came to 5 bases and at J to 4 bases, leaving 5 bases not matched to a gene. The CDR3 contains 13 residues. The CDR3 DNA follows: TGTGCCAGCAGTCAGATACAGGGGTACGAGCAGTACTTC. Its translation is CASSQIQGYEQYF.

The J gene is TRBJ2-5, the V gene TRBV5-6; 8 bases map to TRBD2. Germline assignment: CDR1 SGHDT and CDR2 YYEEEE. With V trimmed by 2 bases and J by 2 bases, 8 bases remained unmatched. CDR3 length: 16 residues. CDR3 nucleotide sequence: TGTGCCAGCAGCTTTAACCGGGGGGGGATACAAGAGACCCAGTACTTC. Protein product: CASSFNRGGIQETQYF.

The sample holds a few counts of this clonotype. V usage is TRBV6-2 or TRBV6-3 and J usage is TRBJ1-5; 7 bases are shared with TRBD1. Losses at the gene ends were 6 bases for V and 0 bases for J; bases not matched to a gene: 8. The CDR3 has 16 amino acids. Germline V gene lookup returns CDR1 MNHEY and CDR2 SVGEGT. The CDR3 coding sequence is TGTGCCAGCAGCCGAGGGACAGAGTATAGCAATCAGCCCCAGCATTTT. Translated: CASSRGTEYSNQPQHF.

The rearrangement uses TRBV6-2 or TRBV6-3 and TRBJ2-7, with a possible D match to TRBD1 (6 bases). Germline assignment: CDR1 MNHEY and CDR2 SVGEGT. The ends were cut back, 8 bases at V and 5 bases at J, with 16 bases in the middle. This CDR3 contains 13 residues. CDR3 protein: CASEQGEWDEQYF. CDR3 DNA: TGTGCCAGCGAACAGGGTGAATGGGACGAGCAGTACTTC.

This chain links TRBV7-4 with TRBJ2-3, with 14 bases matching TRBD2. With 5 bases clipped from V and 3 bases from J, the junction kept 7 bases outside the gene matches. This CDR3 spans 17 amino acids. The germline gives CDR1 SGHVT, CDR2 SQSDAQ. The CDR3 nucleotides read TGTGCCAGCAGCACCCGGACTAGCGGGGGGACTACAGATACGCAGTATTTT. Protein: CASSTRTSGGTTDTQYF.

The rearrangement uses TRBV4-1 and TRBJ2-1; 7 nucleotides align to TRBD2. CDR3 length: 12 amino acids. Trimming at V came to 3 bases and at J to 11 bases, leaving 4 bases not matched to a gene. Looked up from germline, CDR1 is MGHRA and CDR2 is YSYEKL. CDR3 DNA: TGCGCCAGCAGCCATCTGGGAGGGCAGCAGTTCTTC. Protein: CASSHLGGQQFF.

The chain links TRBV12-3 or TRBV12-4 to TRBJ1-5, with D unclear. The CDR3 extends over 12 amino acids. Trimming pared 2 bases from V and 14 bases from J, leaving 13 bases between. The DNA for the CDR3 is TGTGCCAGCAGTTTATCTACTAATAAAAAGCATTTT. It is translated as CASSLSTNKKHF.

The rearrangement links TRBV27 to TRBJ2-2; 12 bases fit TRBD1. The CDR3 sequence is 20 residues long. V shed 5 bases and J 0 bases; nucleotides not matched to a gene: 13. The germline V gene encodes CDR1 MNHEY and CDR2 SMNVEV (reference sequence). CDR3 DNA sequence: TGTGCCAGCAGTCCTATTCCGGGACAGGGGGCATTCTCGAACACCGGGGAGCTGTTTTTT. Its protein product is CASSPIPGQGAFSNTGELFF.

This clonotype was counted at least ten times. The rearrangement links TRBV7-6 to TRBJ1-1; a weak D match, TRBD1 (6 bases). Trimming left V 2 bases short and J 4 bases short, with 14 bases between. The CDR3 extends over 15 amino acids. Per the germline V gene, CDR1 is SGHVS and CDR2 is FNYEAQ. In nucleotides, the CDR3 is TGTGCCAGCAGCTTAATTCGGGGGCGCGCCACTGAAGCTTTCTTT. It yields the protein CASSLIRGRATEAFF.

The chain recombines TRBV28 with TRBJ2-7; TRBD1 matches at 7 bases. V shed 6 bases, J shed 0 bases, and the junction held 5 bases outside the gene matches. The CDR3 is 14 amino acids. From germline, CDR1 is MDHEN and CDR2 SYDVKM. CDR3 DNA sequence: TGTGCCAGCAGCCCGGGACAGAACTCCTACGAGCAGTACTTC. The encoded protein is CASSPGQNSYEQYF.

This clonotype was picked up many times. The V call is TRBV7-9, the J call TRBJ1-2, with 8 bases matching TRBD1. This CDR3 region has 17 residues. V dropped 5 bases and J dropped 4; count of bases not matched to a gene: 15. Germline loops: CDR1 SEHNR, CDR2 FQNEAQ (reference sequence). CDR3 bases: TGTGCCAGCAGCCCAGAATACAGGGGGATCGTCTCCTATGGCTACACCTTC. Translated, it gives CASSPEYRGIVSYGYTF.

This clonotype was seen a handful of times. This sequence joins TRBV10-3 and TRBJ1-2; a weak D match, TRBD1 (6 bases). This CDR3 is built from 15 residues. Germline V gene sequence: CDR1 ENHRY, CDR2 SYGVKD. The V gene lost 6 bases and the J gene lost 3 bases, with 17 bases spanning the gap. CDR3 region: CAISSRDKLYYGYTF. CDR3 DNA: TGTGCCATCAGCTCCAGGGACAAACTGTACTATGGCTACACCTTC.

V gene TRBV27 combines with J gene TRBJ2-1, with D possibly being TRBD2 (6 bases). Trimming left V 0 bases short and J 1 base short, with 10 bases between. The CDR3 covers 16 residues. Germline CDR1 is MNHEY and CDR2 is SMNVEV (reference sequence). This chain's CDR3 is CASSLSPSGSYNEQFF. The CDR3, as DNA: TGTGCCAGCAGTTTATCGCCCAGCGGGTCCTACAATGAGCAGTTCTTC.

There are many counts of this clonotype. J is TRBJ2-3 and V is TRBV6-4; 8 bases are shared with TRBD2. Looked up from germline, CDR1 is MRHNA and CDR2 is SNTAGT. The CDR3 has 15 amino acids. J gave up 1 base and V 5 bases, and 5 bases lay outside the gene matches. CDR3 amino acids: CASSPTSGGTDTQYF. CDR3 DNA sequence: TGTGCCAGCAGTCCCACTAGCGGCGGCACAGATACGCAGTATTTT.

The chain employs TRBV7-9 and TRBJ2-7; D assignment may be TRBD1 or TRBD2 (5 bases each). The CDR3 totals 17 residues. In germline, CDR1 is SEHNR, CDR2 FQNEAQ (reference sequence). Trimming cost V 3 bases and J 2 bases, with 20 bases left between them. CDR3 DNA: TGTGCCAGCAGCTTTAGTCGCCGGGGCATTTCCGCCTACGAGCAGTACTTC. This codes for CASSFSRRGISAYEQYF.

This clonotype appeared a few times. The chain uses TRBV19 and TRBJ2-1, with D perhaps TRBD1 (5 bases). Germline CDR1 is LNHDA and CDR2 is SQIVND (reference sequence). The CDR3 is made up of 12 amino acids. V was trimmed by 4 bases and J by 8 bases, leaving 9 bases between them. CDR3 loop: CASSTGFYEQFF. The CDR3 DNA reads as TGTGCCAGTAGTACAGGGTTCTATGAGCAGTTCTTC.

V usage is TRBV2 and J usage is TRBJ1-3, with unresolved D. The germline V gene has CDR1 SNHLY and CDR2 FYNNEI. V was clipped by 4 bases and J by 0 bases, with 10 bases between them. The CDR3 sequence is 15 residues long. The CDR3 protein is CASSVDWPSGNTIYF. In nucleotides, the CDR3 is TGTGCCAGCAGTGTGGATTGGCCCTCTGGAAACACCATATATTTT.

The V gene is TRBV12-5, the J gene TRBJ2-7, with TRBD2 matching 8 bases. The CDR3 spans 13 residues. From germline, CDR1 is LGHNT and CDR2 FRNRAP. V was pared by 5 bases and J by 5 bases, with 5 bases of the junction left unmatched. For the CDR3, the DNA is TGTGCTAGTGGTGACGGACTAGCCAACGAGCAGTACTTC. Its protein product is CASGDGLANEQYF.